Listed below are T cell receptor beta chains from one sample, sequenced in a study of shared clonotypes between healthy human individuals. Using immunoSEQ multiplex PCR, the repertoire was profiled, and TCRdb retains in-frame clones only, with some absent. Of more than 2 million clones in the sample, approximately 96% were seen once. Sequenced material: naive CD4+ T cells sorted from blood. These receptors all stem from a man between 18 and 35 years old in good health. CDR3s include the opening cysteine and the closing phenylalanine or tryptophan. D genes are given only for firm matches. Size is stated for part of the rows, as once, few or many counts, or as a class when the clone is expanded.

DNA	CDR3	J	V	size	D
TGTGCCTGGAGTGTAGGGGAAGGGGTGCGATACGAGCAGTACTTC	CAWSVGEGVRYEQYF	TRBJ2-7	TRBV30	-	-
TGTGCCAGCAGCTCTCACCCCTACGAGCAGTACTTC	CASSSHPYEQYF	TRBJ2-7	TRBV7-2	-	-
TGTGCCAGCAGCTTAAGTGGGTACCAAGAGACCCAGTACTTC	CASSLSGYQETQYF	TRBJ2-5	TRBV11-2	-	-
TGTGCCAGCAGTTATATCGGGTTCGCGAACACCGGGGAGCTGTTTTTT	CASSYIGFANTGELFF	TRBJ2-2	TRBV6-5	-	-
TGTGCCAGCAGCGCCAGCTACAGCGGGCGTCGATTTAACACAGATACGCAGTATTTT	CASSASYSGRRFNTDTQYF	TRBJ2-3	TRBV9	-	-
TGTGCCATCAGTGAGTCGCTGGGGGGGCTTTACGAGCAGTACTTC	CAISESLGGLYEQYF	TRBJ2-7	TRBV10-3	-	-
TGTGCCAGCAGCTTAAGCGGCACATCTAACTATGGCTACACCTTC	CASSLSGTSNYGYTF	TRBJ1-2	TRBV7-8	once	-
TGCGCCAGCAGCTCGGGAGACACCGGGGAGCTGTTTTTT	CASSSGDTGELFF	TRBJ2-2	TRBV5-1	-	-
TGTGCCAGCAGCCGGACTAGCAAGGAGACCCAGTACTTC	CASSRTSKETQYF	TRBJ2-5	TRBV7-2	-	TRBD2
TGTGCCAGCAGAGTCGACAGCTACGAGCAGTACTTC	CASRVDSYEQYF	TRBJ2-7	TRBV2	-	-
TGTGCCAGCAGAAGAACAGGGCTCGCCTACGAGCAGTACTTC	CASRRTGLAYEQYF	TRBJ2-7	TRBV6-5	-	-
TGTGCCAGCAGCTCCGCAGGGAGCTCTGGAAACACCATATATTTT	CASSSAGSSGNTIYF	TRBJ1-3	TRBV7-9	-	-
TGTGCCAGCAGCTTAGTAGGTAGCGGGGAACAAGAGACCCAGTACTTC	CASSLVGSGEQETQYF	TRBJ2-5	TRBV5-4	-	TRBD2
TGTGCCATCAGTGGGGGACCTGCTAACTATGGCTACACCTTC	CAISGGPANYGYTF	TRBJ1-2	TRBV10-3	-	-
TGTGCCAGCAGCTTGGGACTCCAAGAGACCCAGTACTTC	CASSLGLQETQYF	TRBJ2-5	TRBV7-8	-	-
TGTGCCAGCAGCCAACCTCCGGCAGGGGCCCATCAGCCCCAGCATTTT	CASSQPPAGAHQPQHF	TRBJ1-5	TRBV7-8	-	-
TGCGCCAGCAGTCAGGGGGACGAGCAGTACTTC	CASSQGDEQYF	TRBJ2-7	TRBV5-1	-	TRBD1
TGTGCCAGCAGTGACAGGGGGCGCGTAGATACGCAGTATTTT	CASSDRGRVDTQYF	TRBJ2-3	TRBV6-1	-	TRBD1
TGTGCCAGCAGCCGGGCAGGGAAAACTGAAGCTTTCTTT	CASSRAGKTEAFF	TRBJ1-1	TRBV9	-	-
TGTGCCAGCAGCCAACAGAGGACAGGGTACACCTTC	CASSQQRTGYTF	TRBJ1-2	TRBV14	few	TRBD1
TGTGCCAGCAGCCTTAACGGGGGCTCTGGAAACACCATATATTTT	CASSLNGGSGNTIYF	TRBJ1-3	TRBV9	-	-
TGTGCCAGCAGTGAATGGGCTTTGGAGACCCAGTACTTC	CASSEWALETQYF	TRBJ2-5	TRBV25-1	-	-
TGCGCCAGCAGCTCAGGGGGGCCAGCGCAGTATTTT	CASSSGGPAQYF	TRBJ2-3	TRBV5-1	once	-
TGTGCCAGCAGCATCCCCCGGGGACAGCTTCCCTACGAGCAGTACTTC	CASSIPRGQLPYEQYF	TRBJ2-7	TRBV7-2	once	TRBD1
TGCGCCAGCAGCCAAGGGCTAAATGGTCACACAGATACGCAGTATTTT	CASSQGLNGHTDTQYF	TRBJ2-3	TRBV4-3	-	-
TGTGCCAGCAGTCATGGGGGGAAGTCAACTAATGAAAAACTGTTTTTT	CASSHGGKSTNEKLFF	TRBJ1-4	TRBV28	-	-
TGTGCCAGCAGCTTACTGGTAGCGGGAGTGGACATTCAGTACTTC	CASSLLVAGVDIQYF	TRBJ2-4	TRBV11-2	-	TRBD2
TGTGCCAGCAGCCAGGGACTAGCGAACTCCTACGAGCAGTACTTC	CASSQGLANSYEQYF	TRBJ2-7	TRBV7-9	-	TRBD2
TGTGCCAGCTCACCCTCCGGGACTAGCGGGAGTCGAGAGACCCAGTACTTC	CASSPSGTSGSRETQYF	TRBJ2-5	TRBV18	-	TRBD2
TGTGCCAGCAGCCCAAGACGGGCGGGCGGGGAGCTGTTTTTT	CASSPRRAGGELFF	TRBJ2-2	TRBV11-3	-	-
TGTGCCAGTAGTATAGAGGGGGGGACCAACAATCAGCCCCAGCATTTT	CASSIEGGTNNQPQHF	TRBJ1-5	TRBV19	-	-
TGCGCCAGCAGCCGCCCGCGGGAGGAGACCCAGTACTTC	CASSRPREETQYF	TRBJ2-5	TRBV4-1	-	TRBD2
TGTGCCAGCAGCTTAGTGGGACTAGCGGGAGGCCATGAGCAGTTCTTC	CASSLVGLAGGHEQFF	TRBJ2-1	TRBV11-2	-	TRBD2
TGTGCCAGCAGCTTAGACGGGCGGGAGACCCAGTACTTC	CASSLDGRETQYF	TRBJ2-5	TRBV7-9	once	-
TGTGCCTGGAGTCCAACAGGACGAACTGAAGCTTTCTTT	CAWSPTGRTEAFF	TRBJ1-1	TRBV30	-	-
TGTGCCAGCAGCCACCCTACTATGACAGGGAACGGCTACACCTTC	CASSHPTMTGNGYTF	TRBJ1-2	TRBV5-4	-	TRBD1
TGTGCCAGCAGCTTATCTACAGGGAGCTCCTACGAGCAGTACTTC	CASSLSTGSSYEQYF	TRBJ2-7	TRBV7-2	-	-
TGTGCCAGTAGTCCAATCCCGGGGACAGGTTGGTTGAAGCAGTACTTC	CASSPIPGTGWLKQYF	TRBJ2-7	TRBV19	-	TRBD1
TGTGCCAGCAGCTTTAGCGGGCCGGCCGGGGAGCTGTTTTTT	CASSFSGPAGELFF	TRBJ2-2	TRBV7-2	-	TRBD2
TGTGCCAGTAGTATTGGAGATGCAACTAATGAAAAACTGTTTTTT	CASSIGDATNEKLFF	TRBJ1-4	TRBV19	-	-
TGTGCCAGTAGCGGGAACTACGAGCAGTACTTC	CASSGNYEQYF	TRBJ2-7	TRBV19	-	-
TGTGCCAGCTTTCCCGGGACAGGGTACACCGGGGAGCTGTTTTTT	CASFPGTGYTGELFF	TRBJ2-2	TRBV27	-	TRBD1
TGTGCCAGCAGTTCTGACTCAGGATCACCCCTCCACTTT	CASSSDSGSPLHF	TRBJ1-6	TRBV7-2	-	-
TGTGCCATCAGTGTCACCCCGGGAGAGAACACTGAAGCTTTCTTT	CAISVTPGENTEAFF	TRBJ1-1	TRBV10-3	-	-
TGTGCCAGCAGCTTAGATATGGGGGCGTCCTTCGGAGCTTTCTTT	CASSLDMGASFGAFF	TRBJ1-1	TRBV11-2	-	-
TGTGCCAGCATCCCCGGGACACCCACCTACGAGCAGTACTTC	CASIPGTPTYEQYF	TRBJ2-7	TRBV6-4	-	-
TGTGCCAGCAGCTTAGACGGAATGGGTCAGCCCCAGCATTTT	CASSLDGMGQPQHF	TRBJ1-5	TRBV7-9	-	-
TGTGCCAGCAGGTCAGGCGGCGCCTACGAGCAGTACTTC	CASRSGGAYEQYF	TRBJ2-7	TRBV7-9	-	-
TGTGCCAGCTCCCCGATAGCCGGGAACACCGGGGAGCTGTTTTTT	CASSPIAGNTGELFF	TRBJ2-2	TRBV18	-	-
TGTGCCAGCTCACCACTACGGGATGGTGAGCAGTTCTTC	CASSPLRDGEQFF	TRBJ2-1	TRBV18	-	-
TGTGCCACCCTCGCGGGACAGGGAGTGGAGACCCAGTACTTC	CATLAGQGVETQYF	TRBJ2-5	TRBV6-5	-	TRBD1
TGTGCCAGCTCACCACCGTTGTTGGGGAGTGGGGCCAACGTCCTGACTTTC	CASSPPLLGSGANVLTF	TRBJ2-6	TRBV18	-	-
TGTGCCAGCAGCCACAGTGGTTTAAGGAGACCCCCCGCAGATACGCAGTATTTT	CASSHSGLRRPPADTQYF	TRBJ2-3	TRBV7-2	-	-
TGCAGTGATTCTAAGGCTGGCGAGCAGTACTTC	CSDSKAGEQYF	TRBJ2-7	TRBV20-1	-	-
TGTGCCAGCAGCCAAGATGGCAAACGGGACTGGGGTTGGCAGGCTTTCTTT	CASSQDGKRDWGWQAFF	TRBJ1-1	TRBV14	-	-
TGTGCCAGCAAATGGACAGGGGAAGGGTCTGAAGCTTTCTTT	CASKWTGEGSEAFF	TRBJ1-1	TRBV6-4	-	TRBD1
TGTGCCAGCAGAAGACAGGGGGGATCACCCCTCCACTTT	CASRRQGGSPLHF	TRBJ1-6	TRBV6-6	-	TRBD1